A selection of T cell receptor beta chains follows, all from one sample in a study of T cells in localized non-small cell lung cancer. Produced via immunoSEQ multiplex PCR; TCRdb's table is partial and in-frame only. Of 20,000 to 25,000 clones listed, around 85% are singletons. The sequencing used peripheral blood, collected before any cancer treatment. Receptor source: a male donor at least 60 years old with stage II squamous cell lung carcinoma. Each CDR3 is given with its conserved first and last residue. D genes are given only for firm matches. Some rows mark clone size as missing; the rest say once, few, many or name a class of expanded clone.

NA	NA	TRBV13	TRBJ2-5	CASSRRRGETQYF	TGTGCCAGCAGCCGTAGACGGGGAGAGACCCAGTACTTC
TRBD1	NA	TRBV7-8	TRBJ1-5	CASSITGGYSNQPQHF	TGTGCCAGCAGCATAACAGGGGGTTATAGCAATCAGCCCCAGCATTTT
TRBD2	NA	TRBV7-2	TRBJ2-1	CASSTGLANEQFF	TGTGCCAGCAGCACAGGACTAGCCAATGAGCAGTTCTTC
NA	once	TRBV5-4	TRBJ1-1	CASSPIYGNTEAFF	TGTGCCAGCAGCCCGATCTACGGGAACACTGAAGCTTTCTTT
NA	NA	TRBV29-1	TRBJ2-7	CSVLYSYEQYF	TGCAGCGTTCTCTACTCCTACGAGCAGTACTTC
TRBD1	NA	TRBV6-6	TRBJ1-1	CASIRGQGRNTEAFF	TGTGCCAGCATCCGTGGACAGGGTAGGAACACTGAAGCTTTCTTT
NA	NA	TRBV4-1	TRBJ1-4	CASSQGYATNEKLFF	TGCGCCAGCAGCCAAGGGTACGCAACTAATGAAAAACTGTTTTTT
NA	once	TRBV18	TRBJ1-1	CASSPATGPLNTEAFF	TGTGCCAGCTCCCCAGCGACCGGGCCGCTGAACACTGAAGCTTTCTTT
TRBD1	NA	TRBV28	TRBJ1-1	CASSPGPGQGTTEAFF	TGTGCCAGCAGCCCAGGCCCGGGACAGGGGACCACTGAAGCTTTCTTT
TRBD2	few	TRBV7-3	TRBJ2-1	CASSLTTTSGGFNEQFF	TGTGCCAGCAGCTTAACCACGACTAGCGGGGGTTTCAATGAGCAGTTCTTC
TRBD1	few	TRBV11-2	TRBJ1-2	CASSLGGQGSGGYTF	TGTGCCAGCAGCTTGGGGGGACAGGGGAGCGGTGGCTACACCTTC
NA	few	TRBV10-3	TRBJ1-2	CAISENRAWYGYTF	TGTGCCATCAGTGAGAACAGGGCATGGTATGGCTACACCTTC
TRBD1	NA	TRBV6-1	TRBJ2-1	CASTDRGQVRNEQFF	TGTGCCAGCACGGACAGGGGGCAGGTTAGGAATGAGCAGTTCTTC
NA	NA	TRBV6-1	TRBJ1-5	CASSVSGRNQPQHF	TGTGCCAGCAGTGTTTCAGGGCGGAATCAGCCCCAGCATTTT
NA	NA	TRBV6-1	TRBJ1-2	CASSEYKGNSHGYTF	TGTGCCAGCAGTGAATATAAAGGGAACAGCCATGGCTACACCTTC
NA	NA	TRBV21-1	TRBJ2-7	CALRTEQYF	TGTGCCCTCAGGACCGAGCAGTACTTC
TRBD1	NA	TRBV5-6	TRBJ2-1	CASSWRQGNEQFF	TGTGCCAGCAGCTGGAGACAGGGCAATGAGCAGTTCTTC
NA	NA	TRBV7-7	TRBJ2-2	CASSLGTRTGELFF	TGTGCTAGCAGCTTGGGGACTCGTACCGGGGAGCTGTTTTTT
TRBD2	once	TRBV5-1	TRBJ2-1	CASSLPAGGPNEQFF	TGCGCCAGCAGCTTACCAGCGGGAGGGCCTAATGAGCAGTTCTTC
NA	NA	TRBV10-3	TRBJ2-3	CAIASGTDTQYF	TGTGCCATCGCTAGCGGCACAGATACGCAGTATTTT
NA	NA	TRBV7-9	TRBJ1-2	CASSLRTQAVNYGYTF	TGTGCCAGCAGCTTACGGACCCAAGCCGTTAACTATGGCTACACCTTC
NA	few	TRBV2	TRBJ1-1	CASRRKGLENTEAFF	TGTGCCAGCAGAAGAAAAGGGTTGGAGAACACTGAAGCTTTCTTT
NA	NA	TRBV18	TRBJ1-4	CASSPLRQQINEELFF	TGTGCCAGCTCACCCCTGCGGCAACAGATAAATGAAGAACTGTTTTTT
NA	NA	TRBV6-6	TRBJ1-1	CASRGGSQNTEAFF	TGTGCCAGCAGGGGCGGGTCTCAGAACACTGAAGCTTTCTTT
NA	NA	TRBV9	TRBJ1-5	CASSVDGAGQPQHF	TGTGCCAGCAGCGTAGATGGGGCCGGTCAGCCCCAGCATTTT
TRBD2	NA	TRBV7-8	TRBJ2-3	CASSRGGAEDTQYF	TGTGCCAGCAGTCGCGGGGGGGCCGAGGATACGCAGTATTTT
NA	NA	TRBV14	TRBJ1-6	CASSQHPHPVAYNSPLHF	TGTGCCAGCAGCCAACATCCCCACCCGGTAGCCTATAATTCACCCCTCCACTTT
NA	NA	TRBV5-8	TRBJ1-6	CASSLARGVNSPLHF	TGTGCCAGCAGCTTGGCCAGGGGTGTCAATTCACCCCTCCACTTT
NA	NA	TRBV27	TRBJ1-5	CASSLGIGGNQPQHF	TGTGCCAGCAGTTTAGGGATAGGGGGGAATCAGCCCCAGCATTTT
NA	NA	TRBV4-2	TRBJ1-2	CASTQGALQGYTF	TGTGCCAGCACGCAGGGCGCATTACAGGGCTACACCTTC
NA	once	TRBV6-6	TRBJ2-3	CASSYSDNTDTQYF	TGTGCCAGCAGTTACTCGGACAACACAGATACGCAGTATTTT
NA	NA	TRBV7-9	TRBJ1-2	CASSFSYGYTF	TGTGCCAGCAGCTTTTCGTATGGCTACACCTTC
NA	NA	TRBV6-5	TRBJ2-3	CASSRAESTDTQYF	TGTGCCAGCAGCCGAGCGGAGAGCACAGATACGCAGTATTTT
NA	once	TRBV16	TRBJ1-3	CASSQSRSSGNTIYF	TGTGCCAGCAGCCAATCCCGGAGCTCTGGAAACACCATATATTTT
TRBD2	NA	TRBV4-2	TRBJ2-1	CASSQGLAGAEQFF	TGTGCCAGCAGCCAGGGACTAGCGGGGGCAGAGCAGTTCTTC
NA	NA	TRBV6-5	TRBJ1-2	CASTRGGNYGYTF	TGTGCCAGCACCCGGGGGGGGAACTATGGCTACACCTTC
NA	NA	TRBV25-1	TRBJ1-4	CASSEAGRNEKLFF	TGTGCCAGCAGTGAAGCGGGGAGGAATGAAAAACTGTTTTTT
TRBD1	once	TRBV6-5	TRBJ1-2	CASSSGTGRGYTF	TGTGCCAGCAGCAGCGGGACAGGACGTGGCTACACCTTC
NA	once	TRBV29-1	TRBJ1-1	CSVVGGVWDTEAFF	TGCAGCGTTGTGGGGGGGGTTTGGGACACTGAAGCTTTCTTT
TRBD1	NA	TRBV6-6	TRBJ1-4	CASRMDRGGEKLFF	TGTGCCAGCAGAATGGACAGGGGGGGTGAAAAACTGTTTTTT
TRBD1	NA	TRBV4-2	TRBJ2-7	CASSQPGQGYEQYF	TGTGCCAGCAGCCAACCGGGACAGGGCTACGAGCAGTACTTC
TRBD1	NA	TRBV6-5	TRBJ2-7	CASSYFRQGVYEQYF	TGTGCCAGCAGTTACTTTCGACAGGGGGTCTACGAGCAGTACTTC
NA	NA	TRBV11-3	TRBJ2-2	CASSSPAGTMNTGELFF	TGTGCCAGCAGCTCCCCGGCCGGGACAATGAACACCGGGGAGCTGTTTTTT
TRBD2	NA	TRBV9	TRBJ2-1	CASSVAGSGGAVYNEQFF	TGTGCCAGCAGCGTAGCTGGTAGCGGGGGGGCAGTCTACAATGAGCAGTTCTTC
NA	NA	TRBV6-1	TRBJ1-1	CASSDAVAFF	TGTGCCAGCAGTGATGCTGTGGCTTTCTTT
NA	NA	TRBV7-6	TRBJ2-5	CASSLYDKETQYF	TGTGCCAGCAGCTTATATGATAAAGAGACCCAGTACTTC
TRBD2	NA	TRBV11-3	TRBJ2-3	CASSQRGGSTDTQYF	TGTGCCAGCAGCCAGCGGGGAGGGAGCACAGATACGCAGTATTTT
NA	NA	TRBV11-2	TRBJ1-6	CASSFGSVPNSPLHF	TGTGCCAGCAGCTTTGGTTCGGTTCCGAATTCACCCCTCCACTTT
TRBD1	once	TRBV7-9	TRBJ2-1	CASSLGQGSYNEQFF	TGTGCCAGCAGCTTAGGACAGGGTTCCTACAATGAGCAGTTCTTC